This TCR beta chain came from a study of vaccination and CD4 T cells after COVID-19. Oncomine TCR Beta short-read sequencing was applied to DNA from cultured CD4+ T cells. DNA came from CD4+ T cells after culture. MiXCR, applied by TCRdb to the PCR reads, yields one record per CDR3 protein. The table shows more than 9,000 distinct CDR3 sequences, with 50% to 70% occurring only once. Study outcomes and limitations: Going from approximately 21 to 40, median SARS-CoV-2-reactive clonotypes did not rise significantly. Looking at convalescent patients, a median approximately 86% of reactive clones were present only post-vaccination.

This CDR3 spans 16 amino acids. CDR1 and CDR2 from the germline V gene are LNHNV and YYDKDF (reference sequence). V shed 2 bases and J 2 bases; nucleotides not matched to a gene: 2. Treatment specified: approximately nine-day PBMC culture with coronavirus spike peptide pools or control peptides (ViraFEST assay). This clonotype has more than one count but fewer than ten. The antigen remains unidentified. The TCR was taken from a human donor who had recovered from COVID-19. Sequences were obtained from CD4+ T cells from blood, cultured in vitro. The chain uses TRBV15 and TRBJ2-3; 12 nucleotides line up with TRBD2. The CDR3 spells CATSRRLAGDTDTQYF. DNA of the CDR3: TGTGCCACCAGCAGAAGACTAGCGGGAGACACAGATACGCAGTATTTT.